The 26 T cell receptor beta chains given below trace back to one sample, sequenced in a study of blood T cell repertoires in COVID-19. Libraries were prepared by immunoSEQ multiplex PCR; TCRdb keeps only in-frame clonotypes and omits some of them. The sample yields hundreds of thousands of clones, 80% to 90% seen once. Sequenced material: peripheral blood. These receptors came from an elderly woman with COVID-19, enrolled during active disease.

The CDR3 loop reads CASSSWGTGNQPQHF. As DNA, the CDR3 is TGTGCCAGCAGCTCTTGGGGGACAGGGAATCAGCCCCAGCATTTT. V and J are TRBV5-6 and TRBJ1-5, with 9 bases fitting TRBD1. CDR3 length: 15 amino acids. Germline assignment: CDR1 SGHDT and CDR2 YYEEEE. Germline trimming cut 3 bases from V and 4 bases from J; bases unmatched to any gene: 5.

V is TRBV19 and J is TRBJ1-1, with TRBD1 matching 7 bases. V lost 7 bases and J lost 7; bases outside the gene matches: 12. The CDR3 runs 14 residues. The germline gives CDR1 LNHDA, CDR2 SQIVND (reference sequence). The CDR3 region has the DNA TGTGCCAGTACGGACCCAGGGACAGACCATGAAGCTTTCTTT. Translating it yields CASTDPGTDHEAFF.

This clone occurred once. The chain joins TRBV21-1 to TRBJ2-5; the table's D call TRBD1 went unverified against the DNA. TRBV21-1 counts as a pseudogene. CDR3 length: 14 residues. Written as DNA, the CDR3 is TGTGCCAGCAGCAAACCTGGGGGCGGGGAGACCCAGTACTTC. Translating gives CASSKPGGGETQYF.

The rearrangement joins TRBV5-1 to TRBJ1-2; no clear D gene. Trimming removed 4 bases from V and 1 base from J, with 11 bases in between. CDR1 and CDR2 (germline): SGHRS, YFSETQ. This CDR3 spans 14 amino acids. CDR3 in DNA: TGCGCCAGCAGCCCCCAACCGGGTAACTATGGCTACACCTTC. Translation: CASSPQPGNYGYTF. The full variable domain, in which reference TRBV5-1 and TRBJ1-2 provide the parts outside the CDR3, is KAGVTQTPRYLIKTRGQQVTLSCSPISGHRSVSWYQQTPGQGLQFLFEYFSETQRNKGNFPGRFSGRQFSNSRSEMNVSTLELGDSALYLCASSPQPGNYGYTFGSGTRLTVV.

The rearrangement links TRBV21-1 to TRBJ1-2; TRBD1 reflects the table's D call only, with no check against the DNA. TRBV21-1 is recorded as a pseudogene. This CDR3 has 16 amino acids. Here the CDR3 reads CASSKAQTRGRGGYTF. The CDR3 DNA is TGTGCCAGCAGCAAAGCACAAACAAGGGGGCGCGGTGGCTACACCTTC.

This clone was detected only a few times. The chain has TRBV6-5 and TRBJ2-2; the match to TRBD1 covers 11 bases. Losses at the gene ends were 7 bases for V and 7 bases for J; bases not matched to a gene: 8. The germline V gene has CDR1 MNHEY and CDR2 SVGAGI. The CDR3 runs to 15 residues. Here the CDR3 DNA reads TGTGCCAGCATGCTGAGGACAGGGGGCCTCGGGGAGCTGTTTTTT. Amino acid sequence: CASMLRTGGLGELFF.

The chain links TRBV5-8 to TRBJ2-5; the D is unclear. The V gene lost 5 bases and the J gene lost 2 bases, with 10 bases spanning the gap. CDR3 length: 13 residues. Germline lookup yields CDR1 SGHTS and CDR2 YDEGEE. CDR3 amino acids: CASRRSMQETQYF. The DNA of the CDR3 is TGTGCCAGCAGGCGAAGTATGCAAGAGACCCAGTACTTC. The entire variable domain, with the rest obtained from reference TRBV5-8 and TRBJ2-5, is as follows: EAGVTQSPTHLIKTRGQQATLRCSPISGHTSVYWYQQALGLGLQFLLWYDEGEERNRGNFPPRFSGRQFPNYSSELNVNALELEDSALYLCASRRSMQETQYFGPGTRLLVL.

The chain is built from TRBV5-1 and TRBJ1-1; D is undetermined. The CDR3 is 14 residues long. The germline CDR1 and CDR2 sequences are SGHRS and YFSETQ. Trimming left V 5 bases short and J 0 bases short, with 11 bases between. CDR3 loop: CASRATYMNTEAFF. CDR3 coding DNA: TGCGCCAGCAGGGCAACATACATGAACACTGAAGCTTTCTTT.

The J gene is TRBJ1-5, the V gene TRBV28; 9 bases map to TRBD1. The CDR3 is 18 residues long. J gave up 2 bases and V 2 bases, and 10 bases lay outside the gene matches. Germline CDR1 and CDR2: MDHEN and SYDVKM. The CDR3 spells CASSLPGQGSGGNQPQHF. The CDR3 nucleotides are TGTGCCAGCAGTTTACCGGGACAGGGATCCGGTGGCAATCAGCCCCAGCATTTT. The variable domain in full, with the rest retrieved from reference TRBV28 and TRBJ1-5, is DVKVTQSSRYLVKRTGEKVFLECVQDMDHENMFWYRQDPGLGLRLIYFSYDVKMKEKGDIPEGYSVSREKKERFSLILESASTNQTSMYLCASSLPGQGSGGNQPQHFGDGTRLSIL.

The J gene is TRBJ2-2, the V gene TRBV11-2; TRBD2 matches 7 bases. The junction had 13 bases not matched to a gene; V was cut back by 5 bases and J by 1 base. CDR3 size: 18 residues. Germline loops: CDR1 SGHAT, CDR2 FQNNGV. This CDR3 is CASSQSLSSGGNTGELFF. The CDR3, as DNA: TGTGCCAGCAGCCAATCCCTTAGTTCGGGAGGGAACACCGGGGAGCTGTTTTTT.

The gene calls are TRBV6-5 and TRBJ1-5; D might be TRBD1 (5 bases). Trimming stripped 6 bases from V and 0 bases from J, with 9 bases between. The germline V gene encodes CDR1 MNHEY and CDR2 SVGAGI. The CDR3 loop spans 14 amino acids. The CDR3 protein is CASRSGNSNQPQHF. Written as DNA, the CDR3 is TGTGCCAGCAGATCAGGGAATAGCAATCAGCCCCAGCATTTT.

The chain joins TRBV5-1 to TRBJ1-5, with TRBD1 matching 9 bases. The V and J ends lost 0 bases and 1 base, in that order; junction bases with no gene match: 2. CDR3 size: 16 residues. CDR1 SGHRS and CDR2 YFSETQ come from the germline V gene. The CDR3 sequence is CASSLGDRASNQPQHF. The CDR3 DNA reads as TGCGCCAGCAGCTTGGGGGACAGGGCAAGCAATCAGCCCCAGCATTTT. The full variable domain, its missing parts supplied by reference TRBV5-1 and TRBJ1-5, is KAGVTQTPRYLIKTRGQQVTLSCSPISGHRSVSWYQQTPGQGLQFLFEYFSETQRNKGNFPGRFSGRQFSNSRSEMNVSTLELGDSALYLCASSLGDRASNQPQHFGDGTRLSIL.

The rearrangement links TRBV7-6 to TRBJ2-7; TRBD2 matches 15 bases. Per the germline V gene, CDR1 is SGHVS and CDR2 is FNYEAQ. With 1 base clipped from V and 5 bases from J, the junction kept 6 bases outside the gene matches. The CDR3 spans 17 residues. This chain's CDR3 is CASSLGQGLAGGHEQYF. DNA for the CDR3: TGTGCCAGCAGCTTAGGGCAAGGACTAGCGGGAGGGCACGAGCAGTACTTC.

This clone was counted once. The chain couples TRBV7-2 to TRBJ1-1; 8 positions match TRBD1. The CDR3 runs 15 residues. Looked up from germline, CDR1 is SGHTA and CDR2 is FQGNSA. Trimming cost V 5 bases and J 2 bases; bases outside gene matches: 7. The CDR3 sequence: CASSEQGGTNTEAFF. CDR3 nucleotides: TGTGCCAGCAGCGAACAGGGGGGAACTAACACTGAAGCTTTCTTT. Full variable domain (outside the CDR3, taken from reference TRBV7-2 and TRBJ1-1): GAGVSQSPSNKVTEKGKDVELRCDPISGHTALYWYRQSLGQGLEFLIYFQGNSAPDKSGLPSDRFSAERTGGSVSTLTIQRTQQEDSAVYLCASSEQGGTNTEAFFGQGTRLTVV.

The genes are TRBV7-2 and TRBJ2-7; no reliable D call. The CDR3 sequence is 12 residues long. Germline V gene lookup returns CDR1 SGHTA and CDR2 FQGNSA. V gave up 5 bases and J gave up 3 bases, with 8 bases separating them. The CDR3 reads CASSSIFYEQYF. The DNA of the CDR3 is TGTGCCAGCAGCAGCATTTTCTACGAGCAGTACTTC.

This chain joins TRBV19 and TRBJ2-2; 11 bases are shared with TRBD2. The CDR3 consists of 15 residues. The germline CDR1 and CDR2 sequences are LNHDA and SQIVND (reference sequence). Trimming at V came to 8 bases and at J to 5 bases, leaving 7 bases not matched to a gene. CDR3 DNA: TGTGCCAGTCTCGATAGCGGGAGGGCTACCGGGGAGCTGTTTTTT. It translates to CASLDSGRATGELFF.

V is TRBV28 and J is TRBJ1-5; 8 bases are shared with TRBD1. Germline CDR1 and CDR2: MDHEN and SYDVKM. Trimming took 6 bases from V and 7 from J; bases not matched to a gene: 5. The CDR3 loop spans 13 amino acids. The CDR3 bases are TGTGCCAGCAGGCCCGGGACAGGCCAGCCCCAGCATTTT. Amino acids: CASRPGTGQPQHF.

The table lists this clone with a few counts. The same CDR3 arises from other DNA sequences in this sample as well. CDR3: CASSPGTGSNEKLFF. In nucleotides, the CDR3 is TGTGCCAGCTCACCAGGAACAGGGTCTAATGAAAAACTGTTTTTT. This chain uses TRBV18 with TRBJ1-4; tentatively, D is TRBD1 (6 bases). Germline V gene data show CDR1 as KGHSH and CDR2 as LQKENI. Trimming removed 2 bases at V and 3 bases at J, with 10 bases between. This CDR3 spans 15 amino acids.

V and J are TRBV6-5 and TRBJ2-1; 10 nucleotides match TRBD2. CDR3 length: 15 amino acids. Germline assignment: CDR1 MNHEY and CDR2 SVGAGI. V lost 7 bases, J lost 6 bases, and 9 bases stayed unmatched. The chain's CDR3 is CASTPSGSLSNEQFF. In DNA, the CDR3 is TGTGCCAGCACCCCTAGCGGGAGTTTGAGCAATGAGCAGTTCTTC.

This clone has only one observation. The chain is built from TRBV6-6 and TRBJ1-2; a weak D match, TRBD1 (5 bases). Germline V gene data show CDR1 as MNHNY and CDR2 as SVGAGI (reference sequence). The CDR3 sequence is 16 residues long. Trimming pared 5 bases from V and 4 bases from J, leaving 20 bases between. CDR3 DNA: TGTGCCAGCAGTCTGGGTTTGGGGCTCACGGGCTATGGCTACACCTTC. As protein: CASSLGLGLTGYGYTF.

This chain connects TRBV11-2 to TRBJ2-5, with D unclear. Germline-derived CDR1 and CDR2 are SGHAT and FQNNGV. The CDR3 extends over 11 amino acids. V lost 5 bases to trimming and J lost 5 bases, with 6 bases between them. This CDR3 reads CASSPSETQYF. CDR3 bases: TGTGCCAGCAGCCCCTCCGAGACCCAGTACTTC.

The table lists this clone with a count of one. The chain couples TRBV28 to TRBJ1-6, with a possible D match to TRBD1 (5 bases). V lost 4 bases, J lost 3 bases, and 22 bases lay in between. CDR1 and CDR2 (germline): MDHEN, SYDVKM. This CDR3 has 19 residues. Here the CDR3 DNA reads TGTGCCAGCAGTTCCAAGCACTCACGGGGGAACTTCTATAATTCACCCCTCCACTTT. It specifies CASSSKHSRGNFYNSPLHF.

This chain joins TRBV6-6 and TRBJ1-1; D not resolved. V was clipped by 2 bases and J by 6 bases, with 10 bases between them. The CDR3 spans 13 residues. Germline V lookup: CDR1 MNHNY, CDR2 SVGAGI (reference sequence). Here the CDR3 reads CASSYLPRAEAFF. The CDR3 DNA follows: TGTGCCAGCAGTTACCTCCCACGGGCTGAAGCTTTCTTT.

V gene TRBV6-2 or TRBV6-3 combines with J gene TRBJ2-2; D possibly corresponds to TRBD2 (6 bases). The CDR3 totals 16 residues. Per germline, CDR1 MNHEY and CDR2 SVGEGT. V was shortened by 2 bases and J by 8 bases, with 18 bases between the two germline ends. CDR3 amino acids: CASSYRRGSHPGELFF. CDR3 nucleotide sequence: TGTGCCAGCAGTTACAGGAGGGGCTCCCATCCGGGGGAGCTGTTTTTT.

CDR3 amino acids: CASSRDHSGGYTF. The DNA for the CDR3 is TGTGCCAGCTCACGGGATCACAGCGGTGGCTACACCTTC. V usage is TRBV18 and J usage is TRBJ1-2; D uncertain. The V end was cut by 4 bases, the J end by 7 bases, with 13 bases between. The CDR3 runs 13 residues. Germline V gene lookup returns CDR1 KGHSH and CDR2 LQKENI. The full variable domain, rest sourced from reference TRBV18 and TRBJ1-2, is NAGVMQNPRHLVRRRGQEARLRCSPMKGHSHVYWYRQLPEEGLKFMVYLQKENIIDESGMPKERFSAEFPKEGPSILRIQQVVRGDSAAYFCASSRDHSGGYTFGSGTRLTVV.

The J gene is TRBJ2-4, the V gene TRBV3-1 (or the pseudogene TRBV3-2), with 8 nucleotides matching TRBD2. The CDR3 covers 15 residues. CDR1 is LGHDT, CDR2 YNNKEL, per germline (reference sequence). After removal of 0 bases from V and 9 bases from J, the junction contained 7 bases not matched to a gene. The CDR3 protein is CASSQDLGLAGIQYF. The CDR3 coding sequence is TGTGCCAGCAGCCAAGATTTAGGACTAGCTGGCATTCAGTACTTC.